This TCR beta chain was captured in a study of technical replicates of blood from a few donors. Repertoires were generated with immunoSEQ multiplex PCR, while TCRdb's copy carries only in-frame clones and drops some. The profile shows 60,000 to 65,000 clones, about 90% of them singletons. This CDR3 is built from 18 residues. In germline, CDR1 is SGHAT, CDR2 FQNNGV. V gave up 6 bases and J gave up 0 bases; unmatched junction bases: 11. The rearrangement links TRBV11-2 to TRBJ2-1; 10 bases match TRBD2. The receptor comes from a human donor in good health. Some clones in this sample may be carry-over from other donors' samples. The sequencing sample was made of PBMCs. CDR3 residues: CASRKVSGRASSYNEQFF. CDR3 DNA sequence: TGTGCCAGCAGGAAAGTCAGCGGGAGGGCGAGCTCCTACAATGAGCAGTTCTTC.